This is a list of T cell receptor beta chains from one sample in a study of blood T cell repertoires in COVID-19. TCRdb's copy holds only in-frame clones and misses some; the assay was immunoSEQ multiplex PCR. The data contain roughly 400,000 clones, roughly 90% of them singletons. Source material: PBMCs or T cells enriched from blood (not recorded which). The source is a woman aged 18-29 years who had been exposed to COVID-19. CDR3s include the opening cysteine and the closing phenylalanine or tryptophan. The D gene is left open where the match is weak. Expanded clones are given a class, and other clones once, few, many or no size at all.

CDR3 DNA: TGCGCCAGCAGCCCTCGGGGGGGCTTGGAGACCCAGTACTTC
CDR3 protein: CASSPRGGLETQYF
D gene: TRBD2
J gene: TRBJ2-5
clone size: -
V gene: TRBV4-3

CDR3 DNA: TGTGCCAGCAGCTTAGGCCTAGGGACAGGGGGCTTGACCCAGTACTTC
CDR3 protein: CASSLGLGTGGLTQYF
D gene: TRBD1
J gene: TRBJ2-5
clone size: -
V gene: TRBV7-9

CDR3 DNA: TGTGCCAGCAGAAACAACCTGAATCAGCCCCAGCATTTT
CDR3 protein: CASRNNLNQPQHF
D gene: -
J gene: TRBJ1-5
clone size: -
V gene: TRBV28

CDR3 DNA: TGCGCCAGCAGCTTGGCCCCGGAGGTGAACATTCAGTACTTC
CDR3 protein: CASSLAPEVNIQYF
D gene: -
J gene: TRBJ2-4
clone size: -
V gene: TRBV5-1

CDR3 DNA: TGTGCCAGCAGTTACCCTTCGGCGGGGGGGCCAGGGGAGCTGTTTTTT
CDR3 protein: CASSYPSAGGPGELFF
D gene: TRBD2
J gene: TRBJ2-2
clone size: once
V gene: TRBV6-6

CDR3 DNA: TGTGCCATCAGCGACTATAGGGTGGAGTACTTC
CDR3 protein: CAISDYRVEYF
D gene: -
J gene: TRBJ2-7
clone size: -
V gene: TRBV10-3

CDR3 DNA: TGTGCCAGCAGCGACGGGACTAGCGGCTCCTACGAGCAGTACTTC
CDR3 protein: CASSDGTSGSYEQYF
D gene: TRBD2
J gene: TRBJ2-7
clone size: once
V gene: TRBV9

CDR3 DNA: TGTGCCAGCAGCTTGGACACTAGCCTTCAAGAGACCCAGTACTTC
CDR3 protein: CASSLDTSLQETQYF
D gene: -
J gene: TRBJ2-5
clone size: -
V gene: TRBV5-4

CDR3 DNA: TGTGCCAGCAGTTTATTTCCCCTAGAGAACACTGAAGCTTTCTTT
CDR3 protein: CASSLFPLENTEAFF
D gene: -
J gene: TRBJ1-1
clone size: -
V gene: TRBV27

CDR3 DNA: TGTGCCAGCAGAGACACACAGCCCCAGCATTTT
CDR3 protein: CASRDTQPQHF
D gene: -
J gene: TRBJ1-5
clone size: -
V gene: TRBV28

CDR3 DNA: TGTGCCAGCAAAATGACTAGCGGGAGGGCCGTAAATGAGCAGTTCTTC
CDR3 protein: CASKMTSGRAVNEQFF
D gene: TRBD2
J gene: TRBJ2-1
clone size: -
V gene: TRBV28

CDR3 DNA: TGCGCCAGCTCACAAAGGGCGCAGGGGACCTATGGCTACACCTTC
CDR3 protein: CASSQRAQGTYGYTF
D gene: -
J gene: TRBJ1-2
clone size: once
V gene: TRBV10-2

CDR3 DNA: TGTGCCAGCAGCTTAGTTGCCGGGGGTGAAAAACTGTTTTTT
CDR3 protein: CASSLVAGGEKLFF
D gene: -
J gene: TRBJ1-4
clone size: -
V gene: TRBV7-2

CDR3 DNA: TGCGCCAGCAGCTTGGGTATAACAGGGGGCGCCGGAAACACCATATATTTT
CDR3 protein: CASSLGITGGAGNTIYF
D gene: TRBD1
J gene: TRBJ1-3
clone size: -
V gene: TRBV5-1

CDR3 DNA: TGTGCCAGCAGCCTCGACAGGGACCAGTATTTCTACAATGAGCAGTTCTTC
CDR3 protein: CASSLDRDQYFYNEQFF
D gene: TRBD1
J gene: TRBJ2-1
clone size: -
V gene: TRBV14

CDR3 DNA: TGTGCCAGCAGCTTGGTAAGCGGGGGGGCCAATGAGCAGTTCTTC
CDR3 protein: CASSLVSGGANEQFF
D gene: TRBD2
J gene: TRBJ2-1
clone size: -
V gene: TRBV5-4

CDR3 DNA: TGTGCCAGCAGCATAGACGGACAGGTAGATTCACCCCTCCACTTT
CDR3 protein: CASSIDGQVDSPLHF
D gene: TRBD1
J gene: TRBJ1-6
clone size: -
V gene: TRBV9

CDR3 DNA: TGCGCCAGCTCAGGGGAGGGTGGTCCTCGGGACACAGATACGCAGTATTTT
CDR3 protein: CASSGEGGPRDTDTQYF
D gene: -
J gene: TRBJ2-3
clone size: -
V gene: TRBV10-2

CDR3 DNA: TGTGCCAGCAGCCCACGTGAACTAGCGGCGTACAATGAGCAGTTCTTC
CDR3 protein: CASSPRELAAYNEQFF
D gene: TRBD2
J gene: TRBJ2-1
clone size: -
V gene: TRBV7-9

CDR3 DNA: TGTGCCAGCAGTGAAGTCTCCTTCACCGGGGAGCTGTTTTTT
CDR3 protein: CASSEVSFTGELFF
D gene: -
J gene: TRBJ2-2
clone size: -
V gene: TRBV6-1

CDR3 DNA: TGCGCCAGCAGCATGGGAACAGCGGCACAAGAGACCCAGTACTTC
CDR3 protein: CASSMGTAAQETQYF
D gene: -
J gene: TRBJ2-5
clone size: -
V gene: TRBV5-1

CDR3 DNA: TGTGCCAGCAGTGGTAGGAGAAATCAGCCCCAGCATTTT
CDR3 protein: CASSGRRNQPQHF
D gene: -
J gene: TRBJ1-5
clone size: -
V gene: TRBV27

CDR3 DNA: TGTGCCAGCACAGGGGCGCTCCGGTCTATCAATCAGCCCCAGCATTTT
CDR3 protein: CASTGALRSINQPQHF
D gene: -
J gene: TRBJ1-5
clone size: -
V gene: TRBV2

CDR3 DNA: TGCGCCAGCAGCCTCCGCGAGCGGAACACAGATACGCAGTATTTT
CDR3 protein: CASSLRERNTDTQYF
D gene: -
J gene: TRBJ2-3
clone size: -
V gene: TRBV4-1

CDR3 DNA: TGCAGCTTCCTAGGACAGAACTATGGCTACACCTTC
CDR3 protein: CSFLGQNYGYTF
D gene: -
J gene: TRBJ1-2
clone size: -
V gene: TRBV29-1

CDR3 DNA: TGTGCCAGCAGCCAAGAGGTCGCACAAAACTATGGCTACACCTTC
CDR3 protein: CASSQEVAQNYGYTF
D gene: -
J gene: TRBJ1-2
clone size: -
V gene: TRBV4-2